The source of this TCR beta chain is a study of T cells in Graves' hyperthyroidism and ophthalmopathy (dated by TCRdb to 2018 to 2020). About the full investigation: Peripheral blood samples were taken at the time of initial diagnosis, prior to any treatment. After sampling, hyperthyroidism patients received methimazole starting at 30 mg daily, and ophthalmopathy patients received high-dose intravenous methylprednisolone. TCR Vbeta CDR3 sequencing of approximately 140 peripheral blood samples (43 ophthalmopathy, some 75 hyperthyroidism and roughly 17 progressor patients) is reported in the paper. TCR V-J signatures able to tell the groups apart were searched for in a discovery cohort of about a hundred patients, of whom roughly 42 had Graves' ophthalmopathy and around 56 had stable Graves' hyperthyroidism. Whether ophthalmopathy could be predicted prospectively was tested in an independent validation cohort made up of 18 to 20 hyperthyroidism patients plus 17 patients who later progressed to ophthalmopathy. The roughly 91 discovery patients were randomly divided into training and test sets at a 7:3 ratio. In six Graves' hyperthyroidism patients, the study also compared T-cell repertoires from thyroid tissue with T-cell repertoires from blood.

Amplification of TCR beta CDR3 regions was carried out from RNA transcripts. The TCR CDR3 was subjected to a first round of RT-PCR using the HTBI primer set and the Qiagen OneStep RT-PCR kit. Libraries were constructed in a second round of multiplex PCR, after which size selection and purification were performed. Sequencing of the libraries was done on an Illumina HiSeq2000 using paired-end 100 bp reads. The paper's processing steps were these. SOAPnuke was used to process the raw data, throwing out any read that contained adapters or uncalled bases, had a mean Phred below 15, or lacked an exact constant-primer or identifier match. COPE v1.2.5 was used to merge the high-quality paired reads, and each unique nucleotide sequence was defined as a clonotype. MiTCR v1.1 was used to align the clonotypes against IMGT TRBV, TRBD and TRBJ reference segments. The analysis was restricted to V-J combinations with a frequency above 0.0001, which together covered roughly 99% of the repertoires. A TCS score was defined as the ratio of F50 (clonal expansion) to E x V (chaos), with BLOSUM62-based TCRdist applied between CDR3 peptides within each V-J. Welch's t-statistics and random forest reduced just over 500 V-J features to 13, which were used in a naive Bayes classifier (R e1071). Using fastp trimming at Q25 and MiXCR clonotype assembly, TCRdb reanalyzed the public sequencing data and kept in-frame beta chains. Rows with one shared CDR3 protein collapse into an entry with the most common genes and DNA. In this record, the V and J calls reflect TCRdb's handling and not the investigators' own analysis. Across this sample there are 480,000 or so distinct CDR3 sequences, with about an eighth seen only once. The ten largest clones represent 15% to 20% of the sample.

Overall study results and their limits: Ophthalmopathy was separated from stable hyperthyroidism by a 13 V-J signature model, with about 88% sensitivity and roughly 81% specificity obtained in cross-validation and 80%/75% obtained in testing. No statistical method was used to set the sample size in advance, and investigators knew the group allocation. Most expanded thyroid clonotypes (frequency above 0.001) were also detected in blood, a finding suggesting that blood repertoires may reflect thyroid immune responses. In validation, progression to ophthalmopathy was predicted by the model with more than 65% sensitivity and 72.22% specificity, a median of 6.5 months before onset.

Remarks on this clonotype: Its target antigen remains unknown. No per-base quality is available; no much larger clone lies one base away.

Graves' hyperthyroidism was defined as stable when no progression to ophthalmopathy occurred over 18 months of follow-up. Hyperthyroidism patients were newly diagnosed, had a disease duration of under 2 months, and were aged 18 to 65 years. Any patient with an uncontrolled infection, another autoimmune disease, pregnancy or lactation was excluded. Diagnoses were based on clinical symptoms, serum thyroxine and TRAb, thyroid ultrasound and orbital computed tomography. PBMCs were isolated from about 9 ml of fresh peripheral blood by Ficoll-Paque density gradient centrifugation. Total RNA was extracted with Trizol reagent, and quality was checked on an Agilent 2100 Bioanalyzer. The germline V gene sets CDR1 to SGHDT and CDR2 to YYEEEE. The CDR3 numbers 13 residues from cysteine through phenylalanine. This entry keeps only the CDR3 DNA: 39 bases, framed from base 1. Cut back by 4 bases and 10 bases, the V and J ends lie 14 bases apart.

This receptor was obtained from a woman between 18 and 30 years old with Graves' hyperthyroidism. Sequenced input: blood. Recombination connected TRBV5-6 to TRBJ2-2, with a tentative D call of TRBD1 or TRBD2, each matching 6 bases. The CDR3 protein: CASSPRGALELFF. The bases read TGTGCCAGCAGCCCTAGGGGGGCCTTGGAGCTGTTTTTT. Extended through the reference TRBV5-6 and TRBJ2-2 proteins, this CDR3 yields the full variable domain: DAGVTQSPTHLIKTRGQQVTLRCSPKSGHDTVSWYQQALGQGPQFIFQYYEEEERQRGNFPDRFSGHQFPNYSSELNVNALLLGDSALYLCASSPRGALELFFGEGSRLTVL.